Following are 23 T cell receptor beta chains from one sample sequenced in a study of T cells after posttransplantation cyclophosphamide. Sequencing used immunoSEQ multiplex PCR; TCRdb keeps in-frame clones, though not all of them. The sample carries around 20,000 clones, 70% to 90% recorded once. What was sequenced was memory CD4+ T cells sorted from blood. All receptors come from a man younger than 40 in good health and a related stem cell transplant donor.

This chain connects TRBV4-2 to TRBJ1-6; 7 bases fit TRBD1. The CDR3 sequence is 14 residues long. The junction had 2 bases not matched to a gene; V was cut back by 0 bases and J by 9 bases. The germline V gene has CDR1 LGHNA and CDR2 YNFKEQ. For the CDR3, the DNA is TGTGCCAGCAGCCAAGACAGGGGGGCTTCACCCCTCCACTTT. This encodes CASSQDRGASPLHF.

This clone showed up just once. The CDR3 reads CASAKTGGEQPQHF. Here the CDR3 DNA reads TGTGCCAGTGCCAAAACAGGGGGCGAGCAGCCCCAGCATTTT. The rearrangement links TRBV19 to TRBJ1-5, with 9 nucleotides matching TRBD1. Germline V CDR1 and CDR2: LNHDA, SQIVND (reference sequence). Trimming at V came to 8 bases and at J to 7 bases, leaving 9 bases not matched to a gene. The CDR3 has 14 residues.

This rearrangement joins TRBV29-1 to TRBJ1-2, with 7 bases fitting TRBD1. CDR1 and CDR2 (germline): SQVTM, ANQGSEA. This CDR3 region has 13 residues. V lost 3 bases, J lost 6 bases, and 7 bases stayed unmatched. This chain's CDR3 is CSVDEQGSHGYTF. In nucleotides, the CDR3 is TGCAGCGTTGACGAACAGGGGAGTCATGGCTACACCTTC.

CDR3 protein: CASKKSLRQSSNQPQHF. CDR3 sequence (DNA): TGTGCCAGCAAAAAGTCCCTACGACAGTCTAGCAATCAGCCCCAGCATTTT. The genes are TRBV28 and TRBJ1-5, with a possible D match to TRBD1 (5 bases). Trimming pared 7 bases from V and 0 bases from J, leaving 19 bases between. Germline V gene lookup returns CDR1 MDHEN and CDR2 SYDVKM. The CDR3 is made up of 17 amino acids.

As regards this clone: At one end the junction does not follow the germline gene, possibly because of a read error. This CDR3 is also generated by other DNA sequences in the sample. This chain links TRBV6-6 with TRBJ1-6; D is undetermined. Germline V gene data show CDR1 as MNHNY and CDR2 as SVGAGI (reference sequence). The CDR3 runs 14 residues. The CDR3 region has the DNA TGTGCCAGCAGTCTGGAGGGCTATAATTCCCCCCTCCACTTT. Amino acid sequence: CASSLEGYNSPLHF.

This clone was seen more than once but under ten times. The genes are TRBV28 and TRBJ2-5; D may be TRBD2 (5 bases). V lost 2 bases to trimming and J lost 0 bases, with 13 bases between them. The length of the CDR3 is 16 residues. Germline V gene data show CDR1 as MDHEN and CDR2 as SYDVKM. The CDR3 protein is CASSLPGLTYQETQYF. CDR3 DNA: TGTGCCAGCAGTTTACCCGGACTTACGTACCAAGAGACCCAGTACTTC.

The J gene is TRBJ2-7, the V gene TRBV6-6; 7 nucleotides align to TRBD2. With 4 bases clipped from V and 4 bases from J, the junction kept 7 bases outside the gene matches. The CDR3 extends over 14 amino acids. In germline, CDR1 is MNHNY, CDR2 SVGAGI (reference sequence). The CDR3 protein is CASSSEGGVYEQYF. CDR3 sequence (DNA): TGTGCCAGCAGTTCAGAGGGAGGGGTGTACGAGCAGTACTTC.

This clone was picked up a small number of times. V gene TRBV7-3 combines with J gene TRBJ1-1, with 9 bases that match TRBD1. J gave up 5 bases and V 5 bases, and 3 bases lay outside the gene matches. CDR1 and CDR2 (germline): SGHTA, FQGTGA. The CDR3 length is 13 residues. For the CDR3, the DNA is TGTGCCAGCAGCCGGGACAGGGTAACTGAAGCTTTCTTT. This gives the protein CASSRDRVTEAFF.

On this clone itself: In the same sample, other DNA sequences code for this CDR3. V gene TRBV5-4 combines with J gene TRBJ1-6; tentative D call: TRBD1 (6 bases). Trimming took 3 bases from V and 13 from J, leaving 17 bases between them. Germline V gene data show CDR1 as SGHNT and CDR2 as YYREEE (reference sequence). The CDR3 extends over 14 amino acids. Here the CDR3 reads CASSSQGRYSPLHF. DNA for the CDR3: TGTGCCAGCAGCTCACAGGGTAGGTACTCCCCCCTCCACTTT.

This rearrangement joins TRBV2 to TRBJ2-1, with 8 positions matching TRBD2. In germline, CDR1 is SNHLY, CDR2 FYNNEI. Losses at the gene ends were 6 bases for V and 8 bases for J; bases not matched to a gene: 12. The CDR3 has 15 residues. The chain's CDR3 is CASSLPRGGWDEQFF. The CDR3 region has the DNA TGTGCCAGCAGCCTTCCCCGGGGGGGTTGGGATGAGCAGTTCTTC.

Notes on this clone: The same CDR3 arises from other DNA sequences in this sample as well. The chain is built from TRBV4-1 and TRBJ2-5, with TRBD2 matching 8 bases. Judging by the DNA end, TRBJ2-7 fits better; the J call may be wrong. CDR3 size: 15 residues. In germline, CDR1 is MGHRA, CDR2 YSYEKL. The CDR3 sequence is CASSQGGLARYEQYF. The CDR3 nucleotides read TGCGCCAGCAGCCAAGGCGGACTAGCCCGCTACGAGCAGTACTTC.

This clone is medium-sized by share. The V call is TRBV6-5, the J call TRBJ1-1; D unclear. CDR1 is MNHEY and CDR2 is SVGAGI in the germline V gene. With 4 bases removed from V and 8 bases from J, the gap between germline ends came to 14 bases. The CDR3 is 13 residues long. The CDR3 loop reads CASSSQVPPEAFF. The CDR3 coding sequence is TGTGCCAGCAGTTCTCAGGTCCCTCCGGAAGCTTTCTTT.

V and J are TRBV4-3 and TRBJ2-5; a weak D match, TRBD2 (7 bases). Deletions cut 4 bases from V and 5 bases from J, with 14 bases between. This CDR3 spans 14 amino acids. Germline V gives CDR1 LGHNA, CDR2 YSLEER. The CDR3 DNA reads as TGCGCCAGCAGCCTAGGGGGGGCTGGGGAGACCCAGTACTTC. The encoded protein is CASSLGGAGETQYF.

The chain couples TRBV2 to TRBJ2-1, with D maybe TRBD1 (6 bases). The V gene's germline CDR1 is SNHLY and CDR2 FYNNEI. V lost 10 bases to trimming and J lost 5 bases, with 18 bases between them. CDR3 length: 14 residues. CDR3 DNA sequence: TGTGCCATTAACCCAGGGGCCGTGAACAATGAGCAGTTCTTC. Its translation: CAINPGAVNNEQFF. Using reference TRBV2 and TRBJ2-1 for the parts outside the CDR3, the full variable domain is EPEVTQTPSHQVTQMGQEVILRCVPISNHLYFYWYRQILGQKVEFLVSFYNNEISEKSEIFDDQFSVERPDGSNFTLKIRSTKLEDSAMYFCAINPGAVNNEQFFGPGTRLTVL.

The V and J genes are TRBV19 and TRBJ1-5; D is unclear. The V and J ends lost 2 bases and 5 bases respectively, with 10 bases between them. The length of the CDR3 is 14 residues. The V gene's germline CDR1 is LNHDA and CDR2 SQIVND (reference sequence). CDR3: CASSISGIDQPQHF. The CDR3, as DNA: TGTGCCAGTAGTATATCAGGTATCGATCAGCCCCAGCATTTT.

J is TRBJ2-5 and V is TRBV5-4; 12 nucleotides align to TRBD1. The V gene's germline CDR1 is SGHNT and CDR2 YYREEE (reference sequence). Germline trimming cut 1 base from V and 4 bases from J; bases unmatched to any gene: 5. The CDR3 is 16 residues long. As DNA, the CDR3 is TGTGCCAGCAGCTTGCCCGGGACAGGGGGCCGAGAGACCCAGTACTTC. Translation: CASSLPGTGGRETQYF. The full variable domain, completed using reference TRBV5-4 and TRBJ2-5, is ETGVTQSPTHLIKTRGQQVTLRCSSQSGHNTVSWYQQALGQGPQFIFQYYREEENGRGNFPPRFSGLQFPNYSSELNVNALELDDSALYLCASSLPGTGGRETQYFGPGTRLLVL.

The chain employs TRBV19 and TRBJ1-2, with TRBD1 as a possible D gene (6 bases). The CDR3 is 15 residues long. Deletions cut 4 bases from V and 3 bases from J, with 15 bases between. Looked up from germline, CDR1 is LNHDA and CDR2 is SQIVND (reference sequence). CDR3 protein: CASSTGRGMYYGYTF. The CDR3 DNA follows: TGTGCCAGTAGTACCGGGAGGGGGATGTACTATGGCTACACCTTC.

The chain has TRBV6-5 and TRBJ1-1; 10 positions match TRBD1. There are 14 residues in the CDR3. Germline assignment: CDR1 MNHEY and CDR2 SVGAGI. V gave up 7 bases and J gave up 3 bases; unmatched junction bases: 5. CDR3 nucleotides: TGTGCCAGCAACCGACAGGGGGCGGACACTGAAGCTTTCTTT. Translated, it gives CASNRQGADTEAFF.

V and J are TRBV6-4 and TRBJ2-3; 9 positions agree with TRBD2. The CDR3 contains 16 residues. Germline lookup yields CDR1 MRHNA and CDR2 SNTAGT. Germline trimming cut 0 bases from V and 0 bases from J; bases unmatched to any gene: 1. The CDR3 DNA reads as TGTGCCAGCAGTGACTCGAGCGGGGGGAGCACAGATACGCAGTATTTT. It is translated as CASSDSSGGSTDTQYF.

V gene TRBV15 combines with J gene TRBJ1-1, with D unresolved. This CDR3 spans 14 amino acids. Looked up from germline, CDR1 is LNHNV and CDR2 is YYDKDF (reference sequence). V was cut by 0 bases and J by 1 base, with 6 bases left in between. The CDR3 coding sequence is TGTGCCACCAGCAGAGAACATACGAACACTGAAGCTTTCTTT. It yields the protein CATSREHTNTEAFF.

The CDR3 region has the DNA TGTGCCAGCAGACGGGACAGCCAGAAAAACACTGAAGCTTTCTTT. Translation gives CASRRDSQKNTEAFF. V usage is TRBV6-5 and J usage is TRBJ1-1, with 7 bases identical to TRBD1. The CDR3 loop spans 15 amino acids. Germline V gene sequence: CDR1 MNHEY, CDR2 SVGAGI. The ends lost 6 bases at V and 2 bases at J; junction bases unmatched: 9.

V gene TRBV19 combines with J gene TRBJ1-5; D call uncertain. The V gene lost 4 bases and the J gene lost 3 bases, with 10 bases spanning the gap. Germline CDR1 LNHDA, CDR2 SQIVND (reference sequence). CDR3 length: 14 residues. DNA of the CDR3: TGTGCCAGTAGTAGGGGAGGATTCAATCAGCCCCAGCATTTT. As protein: CASSRGGFNQPQHF. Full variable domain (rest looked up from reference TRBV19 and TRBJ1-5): DGGITQSPKYLFRKEGQNVTLSCEQNLNHDAMYWYRQDPGQGLRLIYYSQIVNDFQKGDIAEGYSVSREKKESFPLTVTSAQKNPTAFYLCASSRGGFNQPQHFGDGTRLSIL.

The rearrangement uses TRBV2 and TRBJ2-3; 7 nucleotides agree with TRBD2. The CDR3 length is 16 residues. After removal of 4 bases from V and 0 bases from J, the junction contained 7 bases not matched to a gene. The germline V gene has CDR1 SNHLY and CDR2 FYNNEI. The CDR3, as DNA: TGTGCCAGCAGTGGGGGGGGTGGGGGAAGCACAGATACGCAGTATTTT. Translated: CASSGGGGGSTDTQYF.